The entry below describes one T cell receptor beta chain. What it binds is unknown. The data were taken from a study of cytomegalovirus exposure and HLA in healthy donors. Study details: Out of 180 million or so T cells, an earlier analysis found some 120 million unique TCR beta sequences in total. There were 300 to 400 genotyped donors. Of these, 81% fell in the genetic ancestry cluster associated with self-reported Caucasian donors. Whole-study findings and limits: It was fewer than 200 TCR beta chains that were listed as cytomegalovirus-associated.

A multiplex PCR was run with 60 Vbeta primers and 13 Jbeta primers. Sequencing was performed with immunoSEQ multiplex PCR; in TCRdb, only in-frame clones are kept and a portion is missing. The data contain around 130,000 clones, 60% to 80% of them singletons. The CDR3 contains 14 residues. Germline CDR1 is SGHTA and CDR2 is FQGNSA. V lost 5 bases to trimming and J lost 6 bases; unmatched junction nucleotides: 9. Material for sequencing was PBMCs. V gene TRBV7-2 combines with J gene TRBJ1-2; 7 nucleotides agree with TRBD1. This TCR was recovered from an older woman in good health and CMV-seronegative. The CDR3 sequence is CASSPRQGQDGYTF. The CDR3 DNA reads TGTGCCAGCAGCCCCCGACAGGGTCAGGATGGCTACACCTTC.